Below, one T cell receptor beta chain is given with its context. This clone has a handful of counts. Its antigen is currently not known. Base qualities are not provided; no much larger clone lies one nucleotide away. The sample belongs to a study of shared clonotypes between healthy human individuals (dated by TCRdb to between 2020 and 2021). Regarding the study in general: A couple of women and a few men aged 18 to 49 years were included in the cohort. For each donor, CD4 naive and CD4 memory were each run on three plates, CD8 naive on two plates, and CD8 memory on one plate. Blood TCR repertoires of five healthy adults were deeply sequenced to estimate repertoire size and the extent of clonotype sharing between individuals. Different laboratories and diverse techniques were used to prepare libraries and sequence TCR repertoires, to increase sequencing depth and limit assay-specific biases. Each donor's leukapheresis produced roughly between about 0.9 and 9.5 billion PBMCs. What the research found in general, with its limitations: Sampling was limited to blood, and TCR repertoires in tissue likely differ from TCR repertoires in blood. Clonotypes shared by all four sorted-subset donors showed higher generation probabilities than non-shared clonotypes. Estimated clonotype richness was generally larger for naive than for memory subsets. Because the study included only a small number of donors, the genetic and exposure-history diversity represented was limited. Even with the large sequencing depth, rarefaction of the sorted-subset datasets indicated that sequencing was incomplete. About 5% of naive CD4, 3% to 3.5% of naive CD8, approximately 2% of memory CD4, and 0.35% to 0.5% of memory CD8 clonotypes were shared across several donors. Pairwise subsampling led to the expectation that sequencing depth would affect the degree of clonotype sharing among donors.

The donors were healthy, HIV-negative adults who had no recently reported acute infections or vaccinations. Every donor was a Caucasian adult residing in Nashville, Tennessee, USA. CD4+ T cells were enriched by magnetic negative selection, after which naive cells were positively selected on CD45RA and the negative fraction was taken as the memory subset. Blood was collected by leukapheresis, and PBMCs were isolated by Ficoll-Histopaque density gradient centrifugation and then cryopreserved in liquid nitrogen vapor phase. Analytical flow cytometry was used to check the purity and quantity of every magnetically sorted T cell population. From each sorted fraction, genomic DNA was isolated and quantified by UV absorbance on a Nanodrop 2000c. V is cut back by 3 bases and J by 8 bases, with 6 bases in the junction unmatched. The cysteine opens and the phenylalanine closes a CDR3 of 13 amino acids. Left in the record is the CDR3 DNA by itself, 39 bases read in frame from the first base. From a lookup of the germline V gene (reference sequence), CDR1 and CDR2 are GTSNPN and SVGIG.

Using the deep immunoSEQ assay, TCR CDR3 regions were amplified from genomic DNA by multiplex PCR. Extracted genomic DNA from each cell subset was distributed evenly across all wells of several immunoSEQ 96-well plates, and each plate was treated as a replicate. Each replicate PCR for sorted subsets received approximately 200 ng genomic DNA, equal to roughly 30,000 T cell genomes. Purified libraries were quantified with a Qubit 3.0 fluorometer, sized on a Bioanalyzer 2100, and re-quantified with the KAPA Library Quantification kit. Each immunoSEQ 96-well plate was sequenced on its own single-read 150-cycle Illumina NextSeq 550 flow cell. In the original analysis: Because only junctional sequences without quality scores were contained in the immunoSEQ output, filtering matching that applied to full-length reads could not be performed. Sequences were annotated with PyIR, a Python wrapper for IgBLAST v1.9, using IMGT germline references to assign V/J genes and CDR3. Reads were removed for weak V/J assignments (E-value above 1e-6), missing CDR3, stop codons, out-of-frame junctions, or ambiguous translated residues. A V3J clonotype was defined by an identical inferred V gene, J gene, and CDR3 amino acid sequence. Percentage overlap between repertoires was calculated by dividing the number of shared unique clonotypes by the size of the smaller repertoire. Richness of each repertoire was evaluated using RTK rarefaction, the Chao1 estimator, and Recon v2.1 estimates of unobserved clonotypes. OLGA was used to compute generation probabilities for all TCRbeta clonotypes that the gDNA method yielded from a few donors. Entries here come from immuneACCESS through TCRdb and include only in-frame sequences with V and J called. Some clones fail to appear in such tables; in the studies checked, an unresolved V gene covers under half of the shortfall, and the cause of the remainder is unknown. V and J calls and clone size are those listed in that table; D and trimming were worked out from the DNA. Recorded for this sample are under 2.5 million clones; around 93% of them occurred a single time. Around 0.35% of the sample rests with the top ten.

The rearranged segments are TRBV30 and TRBJ1-2; TRBD1 aligns with 10 central bases. The sequenced sample was naive CD4+ T cells from PBMCs. This specimen's cell subset or site label, interpreted: CD45RA+ positively selected. This receptor was taken from a man aged 18-30 years in good health. Some clones in this sample may be carry-over from other donors' samples. The CDR3 region: CAWRVRDRGGYTF. The nucleotide sequence reads TGTGCCTGGAGGGTCCGGGACAGGGGAGGCTACACCTTC.